Included here is one T cell receptor beta chain sequence, with context. Its target is unknown. CDR1 and CDR2 from the germline V gene are SEHNR and FQNEAQ (reference sequence). After removal of 5 bases from V and 12 bases from J, the junction contained 13 bases not matched to a gene. This CDR3 region has 15 residues. PCR amplification relied on 60 Vbeta primers (plus 13 Jbeta primers). Only in-frame clones appear in the TCRdb table, and some are missing; sequencing was by immunoSEQ multiplex PCR. This sample carries 100,000 to 150,000 clones, 72% of them seen once, and the ten largest clones take less than 4.5%. The record originates from a study of cytomegalovirus exposure and HLA in healthy donors. The study's findings and limits: Sequencing likely produced, as an artifact, a cluster of highly shared sequence variants.

The source of this sequence is a man aged 30-40 years in good health and CMV-seronegative. The sequencing sample was made of PBMCs. This rearrangement joins TRBV7-9 to TRBJ2-1, with TRBD1 matching 10 bases. CDR3 nucleotide sequence: TGTGCCAGCAGCCGCCGGGACAGGGGCCCTGGGGGGCAGTTCTTC. It translates to CASSRRDRGPGGQFF.